The 2 T cell receptor beta chains below all came from one sample that was sequenced in a study of beta chain features in type 1 diabetes. Whole-study findings and limits: When Type 1 diabetes patients were examined, their TCRB CDR3s proved moderately but significantly shorter in all four CD4+ subsets.

cDNA synthesis used the whole RNA isolate, giving expressed TCRB sequences. The repertoire was sequenced with immunoSEQ multiplex PCR; TCRdb's copy has only in-frame clones and lacks some. The profile shows about 340,000 clones, approximately 13% of them singletons. Their specific antigens are unknown. Sample: naive CD4+ T cells from blood. Receptors were obtained from a young woman with type 1 diabetes.

This clone was detected only a few times. The V and J genes are TRBV7-2 and TRBJ2-5; 7 positions agree with TRBD2. CDR3 size: 16 residues. The trim removed 2 bases at V and 5 bases at J, leaving 11 bases unmatched. The germline CDR1 and CDR2 sequences are SGHTA and FQGNSA. The CDR3 bases are TGTGCCAGCAGCTTATGGGTGGGAGGGCCGGAGGAGACCCAGTACTTC. As protein: CASSLWVGGPEETQYF.

The gene calls are TRBV7-9 and TRBJ2-3; 10 bases agree with TRBD2. Germline values: CDR1 SEHNR, CDR2 FQNEAQ (reference sequence). The CDR3 is 17 residues long. With 6 bases clipped from V and 4 bases from J, the junction kept 13 bases outside the gene matches. The CDR3 sequence: CASSFPLAGTRADTQYF. In DNA, the CDR3 is TGTGCCAGCAGTTTCCCACTAGCGGGGACGAGGGCAGATACGCAGTATTTT.